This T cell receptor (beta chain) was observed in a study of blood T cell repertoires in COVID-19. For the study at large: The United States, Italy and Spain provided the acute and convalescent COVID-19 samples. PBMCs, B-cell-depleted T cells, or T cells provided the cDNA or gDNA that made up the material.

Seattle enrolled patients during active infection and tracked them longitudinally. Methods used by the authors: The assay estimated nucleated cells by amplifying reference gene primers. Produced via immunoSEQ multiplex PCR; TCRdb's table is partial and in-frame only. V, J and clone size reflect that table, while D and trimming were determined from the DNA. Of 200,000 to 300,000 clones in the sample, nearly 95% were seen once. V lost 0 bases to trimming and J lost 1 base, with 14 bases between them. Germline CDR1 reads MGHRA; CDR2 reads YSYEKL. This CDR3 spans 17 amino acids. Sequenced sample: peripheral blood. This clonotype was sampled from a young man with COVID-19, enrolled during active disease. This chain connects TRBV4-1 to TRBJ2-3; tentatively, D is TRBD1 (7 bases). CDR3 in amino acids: CASSQEQGGPGTDTQYF. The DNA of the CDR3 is TGCGCCAGCAGCCAAGAGCAGGGGGGCCCTGGCACAGATACGCAGTATTTT.